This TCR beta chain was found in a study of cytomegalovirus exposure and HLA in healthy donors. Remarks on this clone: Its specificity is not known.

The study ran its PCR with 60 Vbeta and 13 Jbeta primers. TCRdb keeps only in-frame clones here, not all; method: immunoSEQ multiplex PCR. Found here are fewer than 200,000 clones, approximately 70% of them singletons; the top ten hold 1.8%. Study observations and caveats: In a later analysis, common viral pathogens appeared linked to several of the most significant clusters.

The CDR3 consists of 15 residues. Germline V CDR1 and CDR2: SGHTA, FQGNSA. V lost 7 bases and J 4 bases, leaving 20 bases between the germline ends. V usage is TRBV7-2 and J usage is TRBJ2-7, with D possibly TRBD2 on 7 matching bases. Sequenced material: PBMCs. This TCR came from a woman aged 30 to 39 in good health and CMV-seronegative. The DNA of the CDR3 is TGTGCCAGCACACCTGGGGGGGCAGGGGTTTACGAGCAGTACTTC. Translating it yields CASTPGGAGVYEQYF.